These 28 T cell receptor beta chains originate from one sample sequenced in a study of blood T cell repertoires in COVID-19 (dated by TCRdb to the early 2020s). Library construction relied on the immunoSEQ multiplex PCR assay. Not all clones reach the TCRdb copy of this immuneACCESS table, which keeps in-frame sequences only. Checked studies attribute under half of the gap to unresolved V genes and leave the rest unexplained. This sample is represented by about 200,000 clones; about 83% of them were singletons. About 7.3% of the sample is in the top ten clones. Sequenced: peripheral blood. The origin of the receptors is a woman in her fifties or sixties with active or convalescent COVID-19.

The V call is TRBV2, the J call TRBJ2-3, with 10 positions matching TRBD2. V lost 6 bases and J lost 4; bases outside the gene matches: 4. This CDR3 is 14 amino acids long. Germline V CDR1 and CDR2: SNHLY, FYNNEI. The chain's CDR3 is CASRTSGHADTQYF. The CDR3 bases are TGTGCCAGCAGGACTAGCGGGCACGCAGATACGCAGTATTTT.

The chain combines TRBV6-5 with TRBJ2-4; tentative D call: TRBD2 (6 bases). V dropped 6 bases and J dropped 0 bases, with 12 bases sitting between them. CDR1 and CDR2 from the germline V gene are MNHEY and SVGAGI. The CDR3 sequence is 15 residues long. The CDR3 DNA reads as TGTGCCAGCAGGCCGGGACTCGTAGCCAAAAACATTCAGTACTTC. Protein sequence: CASRPGLVAKNIQYF.

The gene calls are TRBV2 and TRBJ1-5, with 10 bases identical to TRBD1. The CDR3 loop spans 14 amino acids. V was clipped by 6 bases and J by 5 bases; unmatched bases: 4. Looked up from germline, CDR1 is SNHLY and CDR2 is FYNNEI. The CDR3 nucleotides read TGTGCCAGCAGGGGGACAGGGGACTATCAGCCCCAGCATTTT. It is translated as CASRGTGDYQPQHF.

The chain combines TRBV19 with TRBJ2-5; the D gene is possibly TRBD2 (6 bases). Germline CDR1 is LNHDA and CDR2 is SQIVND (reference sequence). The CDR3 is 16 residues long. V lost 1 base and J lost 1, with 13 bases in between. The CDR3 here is CASSIGAGTRQETQYF. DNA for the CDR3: TGTGCCAGTAGTATAGGGGCGGGAACACGCCAAGAGACCCAGTACTTC.

CDR3 amino acids: CASSSLAGGTDTQYF. DNA for the CDR3: TGTGCCAGCAGCTCCTTAGCGGGGGGCACAGATACGCAGTATTTT. The chain links TRBV7-9 to TRBJ2-3; 9 bases agree with TRBD2. With V trimmed by 4 bases and J by 1 base, 3 bases remained unmatched. The CDR3 sequence is 15 residues long. Germline values: CDR1 SEHNR, CDR2 FQNEAQ (reference sequence).

The CDR3: CASNLDRSSYNEQFF. The CDR3 bases are TGTGCCAGCAACCTTGACAGAAGCTCCTACAATGAGCAGTTCTTC. The chain uses TRBV2 and TRBJ2-1; TRBD1 might be the D (5 bases). The germline gives CDR1 SNHLY, CDR2 FYNNEI. The V end lost 7 bases, the J end lost 0 bases, and 13 bases lay between the germline ends. The CDR3 runs 15 residues.

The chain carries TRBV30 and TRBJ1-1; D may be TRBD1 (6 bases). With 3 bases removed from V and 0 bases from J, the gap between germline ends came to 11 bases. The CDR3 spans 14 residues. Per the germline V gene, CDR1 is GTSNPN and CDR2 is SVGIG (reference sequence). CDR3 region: CAWRTAGVNTEAFF. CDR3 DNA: TGTGCCTGGAGGACGGCAGGGGTGAACACTGAAGCTTTCTTT.

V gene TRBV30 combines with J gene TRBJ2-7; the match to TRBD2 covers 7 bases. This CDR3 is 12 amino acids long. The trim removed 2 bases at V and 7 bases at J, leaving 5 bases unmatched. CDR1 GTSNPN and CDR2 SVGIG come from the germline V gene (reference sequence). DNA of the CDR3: TGTGCCTGGAGTCCTCAGGGAGGGGAGCAGTACTTC. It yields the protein CAWSPQGGEQYF.

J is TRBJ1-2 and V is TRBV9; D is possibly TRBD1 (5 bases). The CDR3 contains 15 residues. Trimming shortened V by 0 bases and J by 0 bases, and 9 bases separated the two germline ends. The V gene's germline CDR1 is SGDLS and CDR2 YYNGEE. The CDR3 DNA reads TGTGCCAGCAGCGTAGTCGCAGGGACTAACTATGGCTACACCTTC. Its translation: CASSVVAGTNYGYTF.

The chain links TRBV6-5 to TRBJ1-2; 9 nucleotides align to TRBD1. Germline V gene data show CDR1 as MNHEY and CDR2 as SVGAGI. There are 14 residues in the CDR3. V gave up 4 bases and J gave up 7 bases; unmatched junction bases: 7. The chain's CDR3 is CASSFSRTGAGYTF. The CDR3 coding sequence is TGTGCCAGCAGTTTTTCCCGGACAGGGGCTGGCTACACCTTC.

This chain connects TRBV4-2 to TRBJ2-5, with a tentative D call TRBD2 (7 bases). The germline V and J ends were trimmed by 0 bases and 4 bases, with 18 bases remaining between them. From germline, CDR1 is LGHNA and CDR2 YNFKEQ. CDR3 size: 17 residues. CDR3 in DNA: TGTGCCAGCAGCCAAGATCGGTTTGGGGGGGGCAGAGAGACCCAGTACTTC. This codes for CASSQDRFGGGRETQYF.

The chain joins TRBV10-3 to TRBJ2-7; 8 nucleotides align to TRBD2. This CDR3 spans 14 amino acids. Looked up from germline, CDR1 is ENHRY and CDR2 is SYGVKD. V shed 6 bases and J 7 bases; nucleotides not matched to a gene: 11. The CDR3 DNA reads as TGTGCCATCAGGACGGGGGCGGGAGGTCAAGAGCAGTACTTC. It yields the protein CAIRTGAGGQEQYF.

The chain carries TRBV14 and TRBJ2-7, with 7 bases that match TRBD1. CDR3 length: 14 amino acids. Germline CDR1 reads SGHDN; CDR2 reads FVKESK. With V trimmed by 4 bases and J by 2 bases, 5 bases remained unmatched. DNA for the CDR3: TGTGCCAGCAGCCTATATGGGACAGCCTACGAGCAGTACTTC. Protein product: CASSLYGTAYEQYF.

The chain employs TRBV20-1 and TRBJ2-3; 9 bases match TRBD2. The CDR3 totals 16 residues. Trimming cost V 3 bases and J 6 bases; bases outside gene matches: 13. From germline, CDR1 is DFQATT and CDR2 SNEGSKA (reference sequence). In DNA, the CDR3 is TGCAGTGCTAGTAATAATTGGCGGGAGGGCCGGGATACGCAGTATTTT. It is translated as CSASNNWREGRDTQYF.

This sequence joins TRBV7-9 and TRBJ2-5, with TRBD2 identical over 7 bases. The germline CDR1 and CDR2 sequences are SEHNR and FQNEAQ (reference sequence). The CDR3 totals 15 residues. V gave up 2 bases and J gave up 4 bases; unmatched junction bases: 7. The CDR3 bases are TGTGCCAGCAGCTTAAGACTAGCCGGGGGAGAGACCCAGTACTTC. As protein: CASSLRLAGGETQYF.

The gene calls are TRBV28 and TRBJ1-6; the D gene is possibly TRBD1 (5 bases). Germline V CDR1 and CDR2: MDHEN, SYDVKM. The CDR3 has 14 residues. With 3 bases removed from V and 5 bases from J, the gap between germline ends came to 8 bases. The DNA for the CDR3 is TGTGCCAGCAGTTTCGAACAGGATAATTCACCCCTCCACTTT. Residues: CASSFEQDNSPLHF.

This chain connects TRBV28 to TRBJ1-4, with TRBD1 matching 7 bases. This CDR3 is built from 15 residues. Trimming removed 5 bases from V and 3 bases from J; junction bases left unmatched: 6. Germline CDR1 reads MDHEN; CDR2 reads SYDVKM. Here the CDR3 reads CASSTGQASNEKLFF. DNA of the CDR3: TGTGCCAGCAGTACAGGACAGGCCTCTAATGAAAAACTGTTTTTT.

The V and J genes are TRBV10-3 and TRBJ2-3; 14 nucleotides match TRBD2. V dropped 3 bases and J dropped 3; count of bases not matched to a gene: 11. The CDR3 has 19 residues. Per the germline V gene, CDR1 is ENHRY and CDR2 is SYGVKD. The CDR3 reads CAISEAETSGGALTDTQYF. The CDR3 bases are TGTGCCATCAGTGAAGCTGAGACTAGCGGGGGGGCCTTGACAGATACGCAGTATTTT.

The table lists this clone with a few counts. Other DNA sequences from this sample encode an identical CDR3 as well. CDR3 nucleotide sequence: TGTGCCAGCAGTAGGACAGGGGGCAATCAGCCCCAGCATTTT. This sequence encodes CASSRTGGNQPQHF. This chain connects TRBV6-5 to TRBJ1-5, with TRBD1 identical over 9 bases. The CDR3 has 14 residues. Germline CDR1 reads MNHEY; CDR2 reads SVGAGI. With 5 bases clipped from V and 2 bases from J, the junction kept 1 base outside the gene matches.

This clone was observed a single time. CDR3 region: CASRGLNSYNEQFF. In nucleotides, the CDR3 is TGTGCCAGCAGGGGACTAAACTCCTACAATGAGCAGTTCTTC. The rearrangement joins TRBV6-5 to TRBJ2-1, with 7 bases aligning to TRBD2. Germline CDR1 is MNHEY and CDR2 is SVGAGI. The J segment lost 0 bases and the V segment lost 6 bases, leaving 2 bases of the junction unmatched. The CDR3 sequence is 14 residues long.

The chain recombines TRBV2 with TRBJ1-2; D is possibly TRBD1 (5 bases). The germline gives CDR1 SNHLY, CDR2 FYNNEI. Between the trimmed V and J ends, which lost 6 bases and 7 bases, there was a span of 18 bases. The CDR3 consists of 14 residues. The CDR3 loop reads CASSGDSLLGGYTF. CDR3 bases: TGTGCCAGCAGCGGCGACAGCCTGCTTGGTGGCTACACCTTC.

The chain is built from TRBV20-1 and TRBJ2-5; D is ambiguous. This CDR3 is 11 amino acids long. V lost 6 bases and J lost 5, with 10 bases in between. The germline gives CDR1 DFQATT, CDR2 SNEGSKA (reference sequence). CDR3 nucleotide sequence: TGCAGTGCCTTCAATCGGGAGACCCAGTACTTC. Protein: CSAFNRETQYF.

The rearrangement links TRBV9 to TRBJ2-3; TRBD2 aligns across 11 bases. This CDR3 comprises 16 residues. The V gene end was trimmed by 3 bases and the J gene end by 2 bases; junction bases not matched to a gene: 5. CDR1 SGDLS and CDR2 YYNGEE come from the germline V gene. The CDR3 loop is CASSARLAGNTDTQYF. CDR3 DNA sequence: TGTGCCAGCAGCGCCCGACTAGCGGGGAACACAGATACGCAGTATTTT.

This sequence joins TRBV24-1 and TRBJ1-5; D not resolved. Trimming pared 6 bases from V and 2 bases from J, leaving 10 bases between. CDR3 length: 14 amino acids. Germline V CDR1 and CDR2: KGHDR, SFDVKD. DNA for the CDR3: TGTGCCACCAGTCCACCGGGAGGCAATCAGCCCCAGCATTTT. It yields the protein CATSPPGGNQPQHF.

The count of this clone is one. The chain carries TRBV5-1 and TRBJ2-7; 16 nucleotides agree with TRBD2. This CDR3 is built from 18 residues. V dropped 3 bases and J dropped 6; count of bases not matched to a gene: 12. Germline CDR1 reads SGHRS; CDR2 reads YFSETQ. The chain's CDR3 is CASSYGTSGRGSSGEQYF. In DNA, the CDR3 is TGCGCCAGCAGCTATGGGACTAGCGGGAGGGGATCGTCGGGCGAGCAGTACTTC.

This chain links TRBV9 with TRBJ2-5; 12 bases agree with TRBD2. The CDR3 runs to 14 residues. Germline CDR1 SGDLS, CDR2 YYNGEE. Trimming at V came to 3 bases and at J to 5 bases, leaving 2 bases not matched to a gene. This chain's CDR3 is CASSALAGGETQYF. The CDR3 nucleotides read TGTGCCAGCAGCGCCCTAGCGGGAGGGGAGACCCAGTACTTC.

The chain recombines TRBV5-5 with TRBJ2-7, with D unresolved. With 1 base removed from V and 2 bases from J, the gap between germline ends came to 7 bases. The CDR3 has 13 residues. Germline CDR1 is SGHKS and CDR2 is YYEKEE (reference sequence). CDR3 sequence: CASSLLRTYEQYF. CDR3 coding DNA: TGTGCCAGCAGCTTGTTGAGGACCTACGAGCAGTACTTC. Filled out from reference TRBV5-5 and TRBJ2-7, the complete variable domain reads DAGVTQSPTHLIKTRGQQVTLRCSPISGHKSVSWYQQVLGQGPQFIFQYYEKEERGRGNFPDRFSARQFPNYSSELNVNALLLGDSALYLCASSLLRTYEQYFGPGTRLTVT.

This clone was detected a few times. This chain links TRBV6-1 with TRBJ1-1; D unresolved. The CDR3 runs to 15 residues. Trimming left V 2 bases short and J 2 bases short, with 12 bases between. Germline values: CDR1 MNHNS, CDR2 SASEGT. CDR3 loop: CASSENTGSNTEAFF. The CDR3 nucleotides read TGTGCCAGCAGTGAAAATACGGGGAGTAACACTGAAGCTTTCTTT.